This T cell receptor beta chain emerged from a study of cytomegalovirus exposure and HLA in healthy donors. At collection, donors were nominally healthy, but unrecorded immune exposures were probable. Researchers ran the PCR with 60 Vbeta and 13 Jbeta primers. TCRdb keeps only in-frame clones here, not all; method: immunoSEQ multiplex PCR. The sample table includes 70,000 to 100,000 clones. For this clone: Its specificity is unknown.

Overall study findings and caveats: Most TCR sequences proved rare, with some public TCRs found in many donors. A later analysis showed HLA-associated TCR beta chains outstripping equally common others in clonal expansion.

CDR3 length equals 13 residues. CDR1 is MDHEN and CDR2 is SYDVKM in the germline V gene. Trimming shortened V by 2 bases and J by 4 bases, and 8 bases separated the two germline ends. The chain employs TRBV28 and TRBJ1-2, with D unresolved. The sequencing sample was made of PBMCs. This TCR came from a man aged 18 to 30 in good health and CMV-seropositive. DNA for the CDR3: TGTGCCAGCAGTTTAGAGGATGGCTATGGCTACACCTTC. This codes for CASSLEDGYGYTF.